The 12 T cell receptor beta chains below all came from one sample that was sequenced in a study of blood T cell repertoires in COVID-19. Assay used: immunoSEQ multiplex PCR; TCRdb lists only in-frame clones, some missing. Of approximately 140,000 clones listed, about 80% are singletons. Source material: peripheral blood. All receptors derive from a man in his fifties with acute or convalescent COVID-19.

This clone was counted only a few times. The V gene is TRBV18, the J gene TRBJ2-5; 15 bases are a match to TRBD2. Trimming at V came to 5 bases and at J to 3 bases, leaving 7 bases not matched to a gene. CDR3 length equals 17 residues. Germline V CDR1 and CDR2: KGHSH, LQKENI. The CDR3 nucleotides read TGTGCCAGCTCATCCGGACTAGCGGGGGGGCCGGAAGAGACCCAGTACTTC. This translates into CASSSGLAGGPEETQYF. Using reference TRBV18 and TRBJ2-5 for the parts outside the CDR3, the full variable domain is NAGVMQNPRHLVRRRGQEARLRCSPMKGHSHVYWYRQLPEEGLKFMVYLQKENIIDESGMPKERFSAEFPKEGPSILRIQQVVRGDSAAYFCASSSGLAGGPEETQYFGPGTRLLVL.

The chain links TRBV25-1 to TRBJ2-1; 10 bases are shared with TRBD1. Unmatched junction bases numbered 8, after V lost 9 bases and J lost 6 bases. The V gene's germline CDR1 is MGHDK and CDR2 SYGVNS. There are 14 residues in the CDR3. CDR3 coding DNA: TGTGCCAGACTCCGGGACAGGGGCTTCAATGAGCAGTTCTTC. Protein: CARLRDRGFNEQFF.

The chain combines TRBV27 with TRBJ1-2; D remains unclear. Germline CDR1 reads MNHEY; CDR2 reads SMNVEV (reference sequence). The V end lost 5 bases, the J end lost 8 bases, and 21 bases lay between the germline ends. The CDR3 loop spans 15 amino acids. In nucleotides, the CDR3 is TGTGCCAGCAGTGGACTGAGGTGGGGAGTCGGGGGCTACACCTTC. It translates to CASSGLRWGVGGYTF.

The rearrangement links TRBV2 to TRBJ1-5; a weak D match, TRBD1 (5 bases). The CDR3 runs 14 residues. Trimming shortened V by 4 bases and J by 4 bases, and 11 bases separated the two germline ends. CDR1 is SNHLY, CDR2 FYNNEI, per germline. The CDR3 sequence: CASSVLDRNQPQHF. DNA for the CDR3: TGTGCCAGCAGTGTTCTCGACAGAAATCAGCCCCAGCATTTT.

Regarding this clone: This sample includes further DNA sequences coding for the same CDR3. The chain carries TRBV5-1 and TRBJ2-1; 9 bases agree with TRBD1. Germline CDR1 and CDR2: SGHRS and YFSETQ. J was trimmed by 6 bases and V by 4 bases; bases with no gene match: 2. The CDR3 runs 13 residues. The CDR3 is CASSLTGGNEQFF. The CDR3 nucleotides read TGCGCCAGCAGCCTGACAGGGGGCAATGAGCAGTTCTTC.

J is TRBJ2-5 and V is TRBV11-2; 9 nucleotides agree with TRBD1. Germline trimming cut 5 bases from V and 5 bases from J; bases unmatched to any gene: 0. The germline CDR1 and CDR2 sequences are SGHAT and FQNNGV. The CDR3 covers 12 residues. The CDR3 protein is CASSDRGETQYF. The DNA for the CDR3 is TGTGCCAGCAGCGACAGGGGGGAGACCCAGTACTTC.

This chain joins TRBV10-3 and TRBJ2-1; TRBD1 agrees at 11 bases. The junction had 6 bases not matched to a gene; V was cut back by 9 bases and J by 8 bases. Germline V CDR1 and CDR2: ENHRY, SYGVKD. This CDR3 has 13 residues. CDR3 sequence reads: CAIRTGGSDEQFF. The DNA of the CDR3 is TGTGCCATTAGGACAGGGGGCTCAGATGAGCAGTTCTTC.

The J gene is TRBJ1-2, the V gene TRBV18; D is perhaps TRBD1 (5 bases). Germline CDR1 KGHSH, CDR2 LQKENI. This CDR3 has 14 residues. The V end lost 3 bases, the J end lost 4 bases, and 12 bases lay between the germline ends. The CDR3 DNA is TGTGCCAGCTCACCCGCGGGGGAAGGCTATGGCTACACCTTC. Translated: CASSPAGEGYGYTF.

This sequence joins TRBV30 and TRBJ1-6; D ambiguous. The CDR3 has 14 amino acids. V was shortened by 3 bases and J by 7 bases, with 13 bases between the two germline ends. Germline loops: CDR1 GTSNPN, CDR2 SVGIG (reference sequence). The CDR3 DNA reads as TGTGCCTGGAGAGGAGTCTATATGAATTCACCCCTCCACTTT. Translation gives CAWRGVYMNSPLHF.

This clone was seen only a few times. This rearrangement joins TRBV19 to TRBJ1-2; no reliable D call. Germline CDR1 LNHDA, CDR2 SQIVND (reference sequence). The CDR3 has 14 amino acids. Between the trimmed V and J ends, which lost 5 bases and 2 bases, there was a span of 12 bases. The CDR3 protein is CASSDIRGNYGYTF. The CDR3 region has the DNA TGTGCCAGTAGTGACATACGGGGAAACTATGGCTACACCTTC.

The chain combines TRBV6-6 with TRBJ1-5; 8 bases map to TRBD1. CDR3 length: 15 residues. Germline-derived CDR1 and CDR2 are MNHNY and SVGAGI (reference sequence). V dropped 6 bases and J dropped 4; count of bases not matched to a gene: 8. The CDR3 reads CASRARQGINQPQHF. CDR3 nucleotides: TGTGCCAGCAGGGCACGACAGGGGATAAATCAGCCCCAGCATTTT.

The CDR3 nucleotides are TGTGCCAGCAGCTTTTACTTGAACACTGAAGCTTTCTTT. As protein: CASSFYLNTEAFF. This chain uses TRBV7-9 with TRBJ1-1; the D is unclear. CDR1 and CDR2 from the germline V gene are SEHNR and FQNEAQ (reference sequence). The CDR3 runs 13 residues. V lost 3 bases, J lost 0 bases, and 5 bases lay in between.